A selection of T cell receptor beta chains follows, all from one sample in a study of OX40 agonist ivuxolimab in advanced cancers. Clones were sequenced by immunoSEQ multiplex PCR, and TCRdb holds only the in-frame ones, with some missing. The sample shows about 92,000 clones, under 85% of them seen only once. The material was CD4+ or CD8+ T cells sorted from blood, obtained in a trial of the OX40 agonist ivuxolimab. The receptors were gathered from an adult with an advanced solid tumor such as melanoma, head and neck, liver or kidney cancer. The conserved cysteine and the conserved F or W are not part of the CDR3 here. Part of the rows lack a size; the others show once, few, many or a class for expanded clones.

.,TRBJ1-4,TRBV19,ASSWTGPTTNEKLF
.,TRBJ2-7,TRBV18,ASSPGTGNHEQY
.,TRBJ1-1,TRBV2,ASSEFPSNTEAF
.,TRBJ2-4,TRBV5-1,ASRAGGPLDIQY
once,TRBJ2-1,TRBV5-1,ASTAGLAGPNNEQF
once,TRBJ2-6,TRBV30,AWSEQSYKGVLT
.,TRBJ1-2,TRBV6-6,ASRSDRGLVYGYT
.,TRBJ2-7,TRBV5-6,ASSRAGSYEQY
.,TRBJ1-1,TRBV7-9,ASSLLQRNTEAF
.,TRBJ1-3,TRBV5-6,ASSLGRNTIY
.,TRBJ1-4,TRBV28,ASSPLTGNNEKLF
.,TRBJ2-5,TRBV11-2,ASSLRGPRETQY
.,TRBJ2-4,TRBV5-8,ASSLRTSGIKNIQY
.,TRBJ1-1,TRBV6-6,ASCTNAITEAF
.,TRBJ1-3,TRBV6-1,ASSETADSGNTIY
.,TRBJ2-7,TRBV14,ASSPQSAGSYEQY
.,TRBJ2-7,TRBV25-1,ASKGQGYEQY
.,.,TRBV7-9,ASSFYGTLSSYEQY
.,TRBJ2-7,TRBV5-1,ASSLEMGSYEQY
.,TRBJ2-2,TRBV2,ASSPRGKNTGELF
.,TRBJ1-4,TRBV27,ASSSTPGQPREKLF
.,TRBJ1-2,TRBV2,ASKPRMYGYT
once,TRBJ1-2,TRBV7-9,ASSPREGHYGYT
.,TRBJ2-5,TRBV6-5,ASSYRTSGETQY
few,TRBJ2-6,TRBV7-9,ASSLEHGQIKSGANVLT
.,TRBJ1-4,TRBV19,ASSPGTGGKEKLF
.,TRBJ2-6,TRBV15,ATSKGPKEVPGANVLT
.,TRBJ2-2,TRBV7-2,ASSPSERNTGELF
once,TRBJ1-1,TRBV20-1,RGLGGTEAF